A selection of T cell receptor beta chains follows, all from one sample in a study of T cell changes during pregnancy in multiple sclerosis. Clones were sequenced by immunoSEQ multiplex PCR, and TCRdb holds only the in-frame ones, with some missing. The sample lists roughly 87,000 clones, about 90% occurring once. The sample in question was PBMCs, obtained in the first trimester of pregnancy. These receptors were collected from a female donor in good health, serving as a control in a pregnancy study. Some clones in this sample may be carry-over from other donors' samples. Each CDR3 is given with its conserved first and last residue. A D gene is named only where the DNA matches it firmly. For some rows the clone size is stated as once, few or many, or as a class when expanded; others skip it.

d_call: TRBD1
v_call: TRBV4-1
j_call: TRBJ1-2
clone_size: .
cdr3_aa: CASSHLQGDYGYTF
cdr3_nt: TGCGCCAGCAGCCACTTACAGGGGGACTATGGCTACACCTTC

d_call: TRBD1
v_call: TRBV6-6
j_call: TRBJ2-7
clone_size: once
cdr3_aa: CASTESGQGADEQYF
cdr3_nt: TGTGCCAGCACTGAGTCGGGACAGGGGGCCGACGAGCAGTACTTC

d_call: .
v_call: TRBV10-1
j_call: TRBJ1-2
clone_size: .
cdr3_aa: CASTRDLGSGYTF
cdr3_nt: TGCGCCAGCACAAGGGACTTAGGGTCCGGCTACACCTTC

d_call: .
v_call: TRBV5-1
j_call: TRBJ2-5
clone_size: .
cdr3_aa: CASSLLADQETQYF
cdr3_nt: TGCGCCAGCAGCTTGCTCGCAGACCAAGAGACCCAGTACTTC

d_call: TRBD1
v_call: TRBV5-1
j_call: TRBJ1-2
clone_size: .
cdr3_aa: CASSLEGTGVGYTF
cdr3_nt: TGCGCCAGCAGCTTGGAAGGGACAGGGGTTGGCTACACCTTC

d_call: .
v_call: TRBV6-1
j_call: TRBJ1-1
clone_size: .
cdr3_aa: CASSERGSYTEAFF
cdr3_nt: TGTGCCAGCAGTGAACGGGGGTCGTACACTGAAGCTTTCTTT

d_call: TRBD1
v_call: TRBV5-1
j_call: TRBJ1-4
clone_size: .
cdr3_aa: CASSQGQGIGATNEKLFF
cdr3_nt: TGCGCCAGCAGCCAAGGACAGGGGATAGGAGCAACTAATGAAAAACTGTTTTTT

d_call: .
v_call: TRBV15
j_call: TRBJ2-3
clone_size: once
cdr3_aa: CATSRTPPQSSTDTQYF
cdr3_nt: TGTGCCACCAGCAGAACACCCCCCCAGTCTAGCACAGATACGCAGTATTTT

d_call: .
v_call: TRBV7-8
j_call: TRBJ1-4
clone_size: once
cdr3_aa: CASSGWTSEKLFF
cdr3_nt: TGTGCCAGCAGCGGGTGGACATCTGAAAAACTGTTTTTT

d_call: .
v_call: TRBV4-1
j_call: TRBJ1-5
clone_size: .
cdr3_aa: CASSQVGGRNQPQHF
cdr3_nt: TGCGCCAGCAGCCAAGTCGGGGGTCGCAATCAGCCCCAGCATTTT

d_call: .
v_call: TRBV15
j_call: TRBJ2-7
clone_size: few
cdr3_aa: CATSDGLQSSYEQYF
cdr3_nt: TGTGCCACCTCAGATGGACTTCAAAGCTCCTACGAGCAGTACTTC

d_call: .
v_call: TRBV9
j_call: TRBJ2-2
clone_size: .
cdr3_aa: CASSVDGINSGELFF
cdr3_nt: TGTGCCAGCAGCGTAGACGGGATTAACTCCGGGGAGCTGTTTTTT

d_call: .
v_call: TRBV7-8
j_call: TRBJ2-7
clone_size: .
cdr3_aa: CASSLAGEGSYEQYF
cdr3_nt: TGTGCCAGCAGCTTGGCAGGGGAAGGATCCTACGAGCAGTACTTC

d_call: TRBD1
v_call: TRBV6-1
j_call: TRBJ1-2
clone_size: .
cdr3_aa: CASSAGTGSGGYTF
cdr3_nt: TGTGCCAGCAGTGCCGGGACAGGCTCTGGTGGCTACACCTTC

d_call: TRBD2
v_call: TRBV5-1
j_call: TRBJ2-1
clone_size: .
cdr3_aa: CASSSSGSSYNEQFF
cdr3_nt: TGCGCCAGCTCATCTAGCGGGAGCTCCTACAATGAGCAGTTCTTC

d_call: .
v_call: TRBV28
j_call: TRBJ2-7
clone_size: .
cdr3_aa: CATTPGAPSYEQYF
cdr3_nt: TGTGCCACCACCCCGGGAGCCCCTTCCTACGAGCAGTACTTC

d_call: .
v_call: TRBV19
j_call: TRBJ1-5
clone_size: .
cdr3_aa: CASSIDPPGVSNQPQHF
cdr3_nt: TGTGCCAGTAGTATAGACCCCCCAGGGGTTAGCAATCAGCCCCAGCATTTT

d_call: TRBD1
v_call: TRBV29-1
j_call: TRBJ2-3
clone_size: .
cdr3_aa: CSARTTGTASTDTQYF
cdr3_nt: TGCAGCGCCCGAACTACCGGGACAGCTAGCACAGATACGCAGTATTTT

d_call: TRBD2
v_call: TRBV5-5
j_call: TRBJ2-3
clone_size: once
cdr3_aa: CASSLASLAGSQYF
cdr3_nt: TGTGCCAGCAGCTTGGCCAGCCTAGCGGGGTCGCAGTATTTT

d_call: .
v_call: TRBV7-9
j_call: TRBJ1-2
clone_size: .
cdr3_aa: CASSPGGSTYGYTF
cdr3_nt: TGTGCCAGCAGCCCTGGAGGCAGCACCTATGGCTACACCTTC

d_call: .
v_call: TRBV4-2
j_call: TRBJ2-3
clone_size: .
cdr3_aa: CASSHFSFGTDTQYF
cdr3_nt: TGTGCCAGCAGCCACTTTAGCTTTGGCACAGATACGCAGTATTTT

d_call: TRBD1
v_call: TRBV19
j_call: TRBJ2-7
clone_size: .
cdr3_aa: CASSPGTEYEQYF
cdr3_nt: TGTGCCAGTAGTCCGGGGACAGAATACGAGCAGTACTTC

d_call: TRBD2
v_call: TRBV4-1
j_call: TRBJ2-1
clone_size: .
cdr3_aa: CASSQAALAGGEQFF
cdr3_nt: TGCGCCAGCAGCCAAGCCGCCCTAGCGGGGGGGGAGCAGTTCTTC

d_call: TRBD1
v_call: TRBV7-9
j_call: TRBJ2-7
clone_size: .
cdr3_aa: CASSLGQGDEQYF
cdr3_nt: TGTGCCAGCAGCTTGGGTCAGGGGGACGAGCAGTACTTC

d_call: TRBD2
v_call: TRBV18
j_call: TRBJ2-7
clone_size: .
cdr3_aa: CARGGFLHEQYF
cdr3_nt: TGTGCCAGGGGGGGGTTTCTCCACGAGCAGTACTTC

d_call: TRBD1
v_call: TRBV27
j_call: TRBJ1-2
clone_size: once
cdr3_aa: CASSTRDSTNYGYTF
cdr3_nt: TGTGCCAGCAGCACGAGGGACAGTACTAACTATGGCTACACCTTC

d_call: TRBD1
v_call: TRBV11-3
j_call: TRBJ2-2
clone_size: .
cdr3_aa: CASSLWDRGGTGELFF
cdr3_nt: TGTGCCAGCAGCCTATGGGACAGGGGCGGCACCGGGGAGCTGTTTTTT

d_call: .
v_call: TRBV5-4
j_call: TRBJ2-7
clone_size: .
cdr3_aa: CASSFPQVADTTTYEQYF
cdr3_nt: TGTGCCAGCAGCTTTCCTCAAGTCGCGGATACCACTACCTACGAGCAGTACTTC

d_call: .
v_call: TRBV2
j_call: TRBJ2-2
clone_size: .
cdr3_aa: CASSSQGANTGELFF
cdr3_nt: TGTGCCAGCTCTAGTCAGGGCGCGAACACCGGGGAGCTGTTTTTT

d_call: TRBD2
v_call: TRBV10-2
j_call: TRBJ2-7
clone_size: .
cdr3_aa: CASSEVAGDWEQYF
cdr3_nt: TGCGCCAGCAGTGAAGTGGCGGGAGATTGGGAGCAGTACTTC

d_call: .
v_call: TRBV5-4
j_call: TRBJ1-1
clone_size: once
cdr3_aa: CASRRTPANTEAFF
cdr3_nt: TGTGCCAGCAGGCGGACACCAGCGAACACTGAAGCTTTCTTT

d_call: TRBD1
v_call: TRBV28
j_call: TRBJ2-7
clone_size: .
cdr3_aa: CASTPQGQGREQYF
cdr3_nt: TGTGCCAGCACACCACAGGGACAGGGACGGGAGCAGTACTTC

d_call: TRBD2
v_call: TRBV28
j_call: TRBJ2-3
clone_size: .
cdr3_aa: CASRPGGRADTQYF
cdr3_nt: TGTGCCAGCAGACCGGGGGGAAGGGCAGATACGCAGTATTTT

d_call: .
v_call: TRBV19
j_call: TRBJ1-1
clone_size: .
cdr3_aa: CASSSSGNTEAFF
cdr3_nt: TGTGCCAGTAGTAGTTCCGGGAACACTGAAGCTTTCTTT

d_call: TRBD2
v_call: TRBV6-1
j_call: TRBJ2-5
clone_size: many
cdr3_aa: CASSEVSSGSETQYF
cdr3_nt: TGTGCCAGCAGTGAGGTCTCTAGCGGGAGTGAGACCCAGTACTTC

d_call: .
v_call: TRBV27
j_call: TRBJ2-2
clone_size: few
cdr3_aa: CASSLTRGGRVAGELFF
cdr3_nt: TGTGCCAGCAGTTTAACGCGCGGAGGGCGGGTTGCCGGGGAGCTGTTTTTT